The rows below give T cell receptor beta chains drawn from one sample of a study of early T cells in non-severe SARS-CoV-2 infection. One entry per CDR3 protein results from TCRdb running MiXCR on the 5' RACE reads. The data show about 50,000 distinct CDR3 sequences, around 6.4% seen once. The sequencing here drew on whole blood, taken at baseline. These receptors were taken from an adult who was a healthcare worker with PCR-confirmed SARS-CoV-2 infection or an uninfected control (not recorded which). CDR3s include the opening cysteine and the closing phenylalanine or tryptophan. The D gene is left open where the match is weak. Rows may omit the clone size; those that give it use once, few, many or a size class.

>TRBD1|TRBV24-1|NA|TRBJ2-2
TGTGCCACCAGTGATCCACGTCCCCAACAGGGGGCCGCCGGGGAGCTGTTTTTT
CATSDPRPQQGAAGELFF
>NA|TRBV11-2|few|TRBJ2-3
TGTGCCAGCAGCTTAGAGCCGGGGGCCACAGATACGCAGTATTTT
CASSLEPGATDTQYF
>TRBD2|TRBV7-9|few|TRBJ2-1
TGTGCCAGCAGCTTAGGGGTAGCGGGAGATCGATTCTTC
CASSLGVAGDRFF
>TRBD2|TRBV20-1|few|TRBJ2-1
TGCAGTGCTAGAGGGCTAGCGGGAGCCCACTCCTACAATGAGCAGTTCTTC
CSARGLAGAHSYNEQFF
>TRBD2|TRBV12-3/TRBV12-4|NA|TRBJ2-1
TGTGCCAGCAGCAAACTAGCGGGAGGATACAATGAGCAGTTCTTC
CASSKLAGGYNEQFF
>TRBD2|TRBV12-3/TRBV12-4|many|TRBJ2-3
TGTGCCAGCAGTCCCTCTAGCGGAAGAGATACGCAGTATTTT
CASSPSSGRDTQYF
>NA|TRBV4-3|many|TRBJ2-3
TGCGCCAGCAGGACAGATACGCAGTATTTT
CASRTDTQYF
>NA|TRBV18|medium-sized|TRBJ2-1
TGTGCCAGCTCACCACGAGAAATTCGGGTCGTAGAACGGGAGTACAATGAGCAGTTCTTC
CASSPREIRVVEREYNEQFF
>TRBD2|TRBV5-6|few|TRBJ2-2
TGTGCCAGCAGCTTCGACGCGGGGGATAGCGGGGAGCTGTTTTTT
CASSFDAGDSGELFF
>NA|TRBV7-9|few|TRBJ2-1
TGTGCCAGCAGCCCCGAACTTCAGGTTTTCCCCTACAATGAGCAGTTCTTC
CASSPELQVFPYNEQFF
>NA|TRBV11-1|few|TRBJ2-3
TGTGCCAGCAGCTTAGCGCGCCCAGATACGCAGTATTTT
CASSLARPDTQYF
>NA|TRBV12-3/TRBV12-4|NA|TRBJ2-3
TGTGCCAGCAGTTTTCATGGGGATACGCAGTATTTT
CASSFHGDTQYF
>TRBD2|TRBV6-2/TRBV6-3|many|TRBJ2-1
TGTGCCAGCAGACGTCTAGCGGGAGTTACCGATGAGCAGTTCTTC
CASRRLAGVTDEQFF
>NA|TRBV24-1|many|TRBJ1-2
TGTGCCACCAGTGATTTAGGGGGCTACACCTTC
CATSDLGGYTF
>NA|TRBV7-6|many|TRBJ2-2
TGTGCCAGCAGCACTTCGGGGGCCACCGGGGAGCTGTTTTTT
CASSTSGATGELFF
>NA|TRBV18|many|TRBJ1-4
TGTGCCAGCTCACCACCAAATGAAAAACTGTTTTTT
CASSPPNEKLFF
>NA|TRBV10-3|NA|TRBJ2-3
TGTGCCATCCACGGGGAACTTGCCGCAGATACGCAGTATTTT
CAIHGELAADTQYF
>NA|TRBV6-2/TRBV6-3|NA|TRBJ2-1
TGTGCCAGCAGTCGGGACGGAGTTGTGAATGAGCAGTTCTTC
CASSRDGVVNEQFF